This T cell receptor beta chain came from a study of blood T cell repertoires in COVID-19. Looking at the study overall: Some COVID-19 samples were acute and others convalescent; all came from the United States, Italy and Spain. T cells, B-cell-depleted T cells, or PBMCs provided the cDNA or gDNA that served as material.

CDR1 is LGHDT and CDR2 is YNNKEL in the germline V gene (reference sequence). CDR3 length: 17 amino acids. Trimming pared 1 base from V and 5 bases from J, leaving 19 bases between. Under the authors' procedure: Nucleated cell number was recorded as an estimate derived from reference gene primer amplification. This table comes from immunoSEQ multiplex PCR, and its TCRdb copy is limited to in-frame clones, with some not included. V and J calls and clone size come straight from that table; D and trimming were deduced from the DNA. The sample has 70,000 or so clones, roughly four fifths seen once. The source of this sequence is a woman aged 55-75 years with acute or convalescent COVID-19. The gene calls are TRBV3-1 (or the pseudogene TRBV3-2) and TRBJ2-3; maybe TRBD1 (5 bases). The sequencing sample was made of peripheral blood. In DNA form, the CDR3 reads TGTGCCAGCAGCCAAGTTAAACAGGCCCTAGGTAGAGATACGCAGTATTTT. As protein: CASSQVKQALGRDTQYF.